The 23 T cell receptor beta chains below all came from one sample that was sequenced in a study of blood T cell repertoires in COVID-19. Profiling relied on immunoSEQ multiplex PCR, and the TCRdb table lists in-frame clones only, not all of them. Among under 30,000 clones listed, roughly nine tenths were seen once. Material for sequencing was peripheral blood. These receptor sequences come from a human donor in a cohort sampled during active COVID-19.

The V gene is TRBV3-1 (or the pseudogene TRBV3-2), the J gene TRBJ2-1; 9 positions agree with TRBD2. The trim removed 1 base at V and 10 bases at J, leaving 11 bases unmatched. Per the germline V gene, CDR1 is LGHDT and CDR2 is YNNKEL (reference sequence). The CDR3 is made up of 16 amino acids. The CDR3 loop is CASSQGYLAGTWEQFF. Here the CDR3 DNA reads TGTGCCAGCAGCCAAGGCTACCTAGCGGGGACCTGGGAGCAGTTCTTC.

The chain has TRBV20-1 and TRBJ2-1; no firm D call. The germline V gene encodes CDR1 DFQATT and CDR2 SNEGSKA (reference sequence). The CDR3 has 11 amino acids. The germline V and J ends were trimmed by 4 bases and 9 bases, with 10 bases remaining between them. The CDR3 DNA reads as TGCAGTGCTATTCTCGGGTTTGAGCAGTTCTTC. This translates into CSAILGFEQFF.

Remarks on this clone: The same CDR3 arises from other DNA sequences in this sample as well. The CDR3, as DNA: TGTGCCAGCAGTTACCCGGGGGGGCGCAATGAGCAGTTCTTC. This gives the protein CASSYPGGRNEQFF. This chain connects TRBV6-2 or TRBV6-3 to TRBJ2-1, with 8 bases aligning to TRBD2. The germline CDR1 and CDR2 sequences are MNHEY and SVGEGT. The J segment lost 6 bases and the V segment lost 2 bases, leaving 3 bases of the junction unmatched. The CDR3 totals 14 residues.

The chain recombines TRBV4-1 with TRBJ2-7; 9 bases fit TRBD2. J was trimmed by 6 bases and V by 1 base; bases with no gene match: 10. Germline V gene sequence: CDR1 MGHRA, CDR2 YSYEKL. The length of the CDR3 is 16 residues. The CDR3 region has the DNA TGCGCCAGCAGCCAAGCGTTGGCGGGGGGGCCGCGCGAGCAGTACTTC. Its protein is CASSQALAGGPREQYF.

The rearrangement joins TRBV4-3 to TRBJ1-3, with TRBD1 matching 9 bases. V was pared by 3 bases and J by 5 bases, with 11 bases of the junction left unmatched. CDR1 and CDR2 (germline): LGHNA, YSLEER. This CDR3 region has 17 residues. CDR3 protein: CASSHTRGDRDRNTIYF. The CDR3 coding sequence is TGCGCCAGCAGCCATACCAGGGGGGACAGGGATAGAAACACCATATATTTT.

This chain connects TRBV4-2 to TRBJ2-7; D is perhaps TRBD1 (5 bases). Per the germline V gene, CDR1 is LGHNA and CDR2 is YNFKEQ. The V end lost 3 bases, the J end lost 2 bases, and 11 bases lay between the germline ends. The CDR3 loop spans 14 amino acids. This chain's CDR3 is CASSHTDSTYEQYF. The CDR3 DNA follows: TGTGCCAGCAGCCACACTGACAGTACCTACGAGCAGTACTTC.

V is TRBV10-3 and J is TRBJ1-5; possibly TRBD1 for D (6 bases). V was cut by 2 bases and J by 2 bases, with 10 bases left in between. The germline V gene encodes CDR1 ENHRY and CDR2 SYGVKD. This CDR3 comprises 15 residues. The CDR3 here is CAISEHRVGNQPQHF. The CDR3, as DNA: TGTGCCATCAGTGAGCACAGGGTGGGCAATCAGCCCCAGCATTTT.

The chain is built from TRBV5-6 and TRBJ2-2, with 8 bases identical to TRBD2. The junction had 11 bases not matched to a gene; V was cut back by 6 bases and J by 4 bases. CDR1 SGHDT and CDR2 YYEEEE come from the germline V gene. There are 16 residues in the CDR3. The CDR3 DNA follows: TGTGCCAGCAACGGACGCGGGGGGACGAGCACCGGGGAGCTGTTTTTT. Amino acids: CASNGRGGTSTGELFF.

The chain is built from TRBV5-5 and TRBJ1-4, with 9 bases fitting TRBD1. The CDR3 is 15 residues long. In germline, CDR1 is SGHKS, CDR2 YYEKEE (reference sequence). V trimming: 4 bases; J trimming: 4 bases; junction bases outside the gene matches: 5. Here the CDR3 reads CASSAQGAGNEKLFF. CDR3 sequence (DNA): TGTGCCAGCAGCGCACAGGGGGCAGGTAATGAAAAACTGTTTTTT.

J is TRBJ1-2 and V is TRBV28, with D perhaps matching TRBD1 (6 bases). There are 13 residues in the CDR3. V was pared by 6 bases and J by 1 base, with 9 bases between. Germline CDR1 and CDR2: MDHEN and SYDVKM. The CDR3 loop is CASSLRGNYGYTF. Written as DNA, the CDR3 is TGTGCCAGCAGCCTCAGGGGTAACTATGGCTACACCTTC.

The CDR3 protein is CASSPEFGQAHSPLHF. CDR3 DNA: TGTGCCAGCAGCCCGGAATTCGGACAGGCCCATTCACCCCTCCACTTT. J is TRBJ1-6 and V is TRBV7-9; 7 bases map to TRBD1. Germline CDR1 SEHNR, CDR2 FQNEAQ (reference sequence). V lost 5 bases to trimming and J lost 8 bases; unmatched junction nucleotides: 12. This CDR3 comprises 16 residues.

The CDR3 loop is CAWSPSVLNTEAFF. Written as DNA, the CDR3 is TGTGCCTGGAGTCCTTCGGTCCTGAACACTGAAGCTTTCTTT. The V gene is TRBV30, the J gene TRBJ1-1; D unresolved. Germline-derived CDR1 and CDR2 are GTSNPN and SVGIG (reference sequence). The CDR3 length is 14 residues. The V gene lost 2 bases and the J gene lost 0 bases, with 10 bases spanning the gap.

The chain is built from TRBV11-2 and TRBJ2-5; 15 bases line up with TRBD2. After removal of 6 bases from V and 8 bases from J, the junction contained 13 bases not matched to a gene. This CDR3 region has 17 residues. Germline assignment: CDR1 SGHAT and CDR2 FQNNGV. CDR3 nucleotides: TGTGCCAGCAGGGGACTAGCGGGGGGCCTTGCCCAAGGAACCCAGTACTTC. Amino acids: CASRGLAGGLAQGTQYF.

This clone was detected once. V usage is TRBV7-2 and J usage is TRBJ2-7; D ambiguous. This CDR3 is built from 15 residues. V lost 1 base and J lost 2, with 12 bases in between. Germline-derived CDR1 and CDR2 are SGHTA and FQGNSA. DNA of the CDR3: TGTGCCAGCAGCTTAGTGGCAGGCTACACCTACGAGCAGTACTTC. Its translation: CASSLVAGYTYEQYF.

The chain recombines TRBV10-3 with TRBJ1-2; 8 nucleotides line up with TRBD1. J was trimmed by 8 bases and V by 6 bases; bases with no gene match: 11. This CDR3 is 14 amino acids long. Germline CDR1 and CDR2: ENHRY and SYGVKD. This CDR3 reads CAIRYTTGEDGYTF. CDR3 DNA: TGTGCCATCAGGTATACGACAGGGGAGGACGGCTACACCTTC.

This clone came up a few times. This rearrangement joins TRBV12-3 or TRBV12-4 to TRBJ2-5, with TRBD2 matching 7 bases. V lost 7 bases, J lost 6 bases, and 8 bases stayed unmatched. This CDR3 has 13 amino acids. CDR3 in amino acids: CASTPPRGKTQYF. The CDR3 coding sequence is TGTGCCAGCACCCCCCCGCGGGGGAAGACCCAGTACTTC.

The chain links TRBV6-5 to TRBJ1-6, with a possible D match to TRBD1 (6 bases). The CDR3 loop spans 14 amino acids. Trimming removed 6 bases at V and 3 bases at J, with 9 bases between. Germline V gene sequence: CDR1 MNHEY, CDR2 SVGAGI. CDR3 DNA sequence: TGTGCCAGCAGGGACAGATTCTATAATTCACCCCTCCACTTT. Amino acid sequence: CASRDRFYNSPLHF.

The chain employs TRBV15 and TRBJ2-5; D is unclear. The germline CDR1 and CDR2 sequences are LNHNV and YYDKDF (reference sequence). V dropped 3 bases and J dropped 2 bases, with 16 bases sitting between them. The CDR3 spans 16 residues. In nucleotides, the CDR3 is TGTGCCACCAGCAGTTATAGGCGGTTAGAACAAGAGACCCAGTACTTC. Its protein is CATSSYRRLEQETQYF.

This chain connects TRBV15 to TRBJ2-5; unclear D gene. V was cut by 2 bases and J by 4 bases, with 5 bases left in between. The CDR3 is made up of 12 amino acids. Germline CDR1 LNHNV, CDR2 YYDKDF (reference sequence). The CDR3 loop reads CATSRNGETQYF. The DNA of the CDR3 is TGTGCCACCAGCAGAAACGGAGAGACCCAGTACTTC. Drawing the rest from reference TRBV15 and TRBJ2-5, the complete variable domain is DAMVIQNPRYQVTQFGKPVTLSCSQTLNHNVMYWYQQKSSQAPKLLFHYYDKDFNNEADTPDNFQSRRPNTSFCFLDIRSPGLGDTAMYLCATSRNGETQYFGPGTRLLVL.

The chain recombines TRBV9 with TRBJ2-5; a possible D gene is TRBD2 (6 bases). The CDR3 extends over 16 amino acids. The V gene lost 0 bases and the J gene lost 2 bases, with 14 bases spanning the gap. CDR1 and CDR2 from the germline V gene are SGDLS and YYNGEE. The CDR3 loop is CASSVDGVAGQETQYF. CDR3 DNA sequence: TGTGCCAGCAGCGTAGATGGGGTGGCGGGGCAAGAGACCCAGTACTTC.

The V and J genes are TRBV5-5 and TRBJ1-3, with TRBD1 matching 8 bases. The CDR3 loop spans 14 amino acids. CDR1 is SGHKS and CDR2 is YYEKEE in the germline V gene (reference sequence). V trimming: 4 bases; J trimming: 3 bases; junction bases outside the gene matches: 3. Here the CDR3 DNA reads TGTGCCAGCAGCCTACAGGGGGGTGGAAACACCATATATTTT. Protein: CASSLQGGGNTIYF.

The chain combines TRBV9 with TRBJ1-1, with TRBD1 matching 7 bases. The CDR3 totals 15 residues. V shed 1 base, J shed 0 bases, and the junction held 3 bases outside the gene matches. The germline gives CDR1 SGDLS, CDR2 YYNGEE. The CDR3 region is CASSVTDRVNTEAFF. CDR3 DNA: TGTGCCAGCAGCGTAACCGACAGGGTGAACACTGAAGCTTTCTTT.

The CDR3 protein is CASSSTGWQPQHF. For the CDR3, the DNA is TGTGCCAGCAGTAGTACAGGTTGGCAGCCCCAGCATTTT. This chain uses TRBV6-2 or TRBV6-3 with TRBJ1-5; possible D gene TRBD1, 5 bases. CDR1 is MNHEY, CDR2 SVGEGT, per germline. The CDR3 totals 13 residues. V lost 5 bases and J 7 bases, leaving 12 bases between the germline ends.